The 28 T cell receptor beta chains in this list originate from one sample, sequenced in a study of blood T cell repertoires in COVID-19. Using immunoSEQ multiplex PCR, the repertoire was profiled, and TCRdb retains in-frame clones only, with some absent. The repertoire has hundreds of thousands of clones, 70% to 90% of them found once; the top ten carry approximately 5%. Sequenced input: peripheral blood. These TCRs come from a man aged 50 or older with COVID-19, enrolled during active disease.

This clone was picked up a small number of times. V is TRBV6-1 and J is TRBJ2-2, with no clear D. Per germline, CDR1 MNHNS and CDR2 SASEGT. Trimming removed 3 bases at V and 5 bases at J, with 4 bases between. The CDR3 has 12 amino acids. This CDR3 is CASSESTGELFF. CDR3 sequence (DNA): TGTGCCAGCAGTGAGAGTACCGGGGAGCTGTTTTTT.

The V call is TRBV29-1, the J call TRBJ1-1; D gene ambiguous. Germline CDR1 and CDR2: SQVTM and ANQGSEA. The CDR3 is 13 amino acids. Trimming removed 0 bases from V and 4 bases from J, with 9 bases in between. The CDR3 nucleotides are TGCAGCGTTGAAGATCCGGGATTCACTGAAGCTTTCTTT. This sequence encodes CSVEDPGFTEAFF.

The chain employs TRBV7-9 and TRBJ2-3, with D possibly being TRBD2 (6 bases). The CDR3 length is 15 residues. Germline values: CDR1 SEHNR, CDR2 FQNEAQ (reference sequence). Trimming pared 0 bases from V and 0 bases from J, leaving 7 bases between. The CDR3, as DNA: TGTGCCAGCAGCTTAGCCGGGACTAGCACAGATACGCAGTATTTT. This translates into CASSLAGTSTDTQYF.

The J gene is TRBJ1-2, the V gene TRBV30; 9 bases map to TRBD1. This CDR3 is 15 amino acids long. J was trimmed by 4 bases and V by 5 bases; bases with no gene match: 11. Germline loops: CDR1 GTSNPN, CDR2 SVGIG (reference sequence). DNA for the CDR3: TGTGCCTGGGCAGCAAGACAGGGGGAGGGCTATGGCTACACCTTC. Translation gives CAWAARQGEGYGYTF.

The V call is TRBV29-1, the J call TRBJ2-1; possible D gene TRBD1, 6 bases. Germline V gene data show CDR1 as SQVTM and CDR2 as ANQGSEA. V shed 6 bases and J shed 4 bases, with 13 bases lying between them. CDR3 length: 13 amino acids. The CDR3 DNA sequence: TGCAGCGTCTCTCTGACAGGATACAATGAGCAGTTCTTC. Encoded protein: CSVSLTGYNEQFF.

The chain has TRBV5-5 and TRBJ2-5; D is possibly TRBD1 (6 bases). V gave up 1 base and J gave up 4 bases, with 11 bases separating them. The germline V gene encodes CDR1 SGHKS and CDR2 YYEKEE (reference sequence). CDR3 size: 14 residues. CDR3 protein: CASSLWTASETQYF. As DNA, the CDR3 is TGTGCCAGCAGCTTGTGGACAGCCTCAGAGACCCAGTACTTC.

The V gene is TRBV20-1, the J gene TRBJ1-4, with TRBD1 matching over 7 bases. V trimming: 3 bases; J trimming: 0 bases; junction bases outside the gene matches: 10. The germline V gene has CDR1 DFQATT and CDR2 SNEGSKA (reference sequence). CDR3 length: 17 residues. This CDR3 is CSASAGTEDATNEKLFF. The CDR3 DNA reads TGCAGTGCTAGTGCCGGGACAGAGGACGCAACTAATGAAAAACTGTTTTTT.

The gene calls are TRBV7-3 and TRBJ2-1; TRBD1 might be the D (5 bases). The CDR3 loop spans 13 amino acids. V was cut by 3 bases and J by 5 bases, with 8 bases left in between. The V gene's germline CDR1 is SGHTA and CDR2 FQGTGA. Written as DNA, the CDR3 is TGTGCCAGCAGCTTGGGGCCAAACAATGAGCAGTTCTTC. Translated: CASSLGPNNEQFF.

V usage is TRBV15 and J usage is TRBJ2-2; D remains ambiguous. The germline V and J ends were trimmed by 0 bases and 4 bases, with 9 bases remaining between them. The germline gives CDR1 LNHNV, CDR2 YYDKDF (reference sequence). This CDR3 contains 15 residues. Here the CDR3 reads CATSRDLRITGELFF. CDR3 nucleotides: TGTGCCACCAGCAGAGATCTGAGGATCACCGGGGAGCTGTTTTTT.

V and J are TRBV5-6 and TRBJ2-1, with TRBD2 identical over 10 bases. The CDR3 extends over 16 amino acids. The V segment lost 3 bases and the J segment 7 bases; nucleotides outside the gene matches: 10. Germline loops: CDR1 SGHDT, CDR2 YYEEEE. The CDR3 nucleotides read TGTGCCAGCAGCTGGCTTTCGGGACTAGCGTGGAATGAGCAGTTCTTC. This sequence encodes CASSWLSGLAWNEQFF.

The chain is built from TRBV6-6 and TRBJ1-5; 7 bases line up with TRBD1. With V trimmed by 9 bases and J by 4 bases, 9 bases remained unmatched. This CDR3 is 14 amino acids long. Per germline, CDR1 MNHNY and CDR2 SVGAGI (reference sequence). As DNA, the CDR3 is TGTGCCAGTACACTAGGGACAGTAAATCAGCCCCAGCATTTT. Its protein product is CASTLGTVNQPQHF.

This clone was observed many times. The rearrangement uses TRBV5-1 and TRBJ1-1; D unresolved. The CDR3 length is 13 residues. Germline V gene data show CDR1 as SGHRS and CDR2 as YFSETQ. The V end was cut by 0 bases, the J end by 5 bases, with 8 bases between. The CDR3 loop reads CASSLDRLTEAFF. The CDR3 DNA reads TGCGCCAGCAGCTTGGACAGATTGACTGAAGCTTTCTTT.

The chain employs TRBV28 and TRBJ1-2; D is possibly TRBD1 (6 bases). V was shortened by 5 bases and J by 4 bases, with 8 bases between the two germline ends. The CDR3 totals 12 residues. CDR1 is MDHEN and CDR2 is SYDVKM in the germline V gene. The DNA for the CDR3 is TGTGCCAGCAGTCTGGACAGCTATGGCTACACCTTC. This translates into CASSLDSYGYTF.

The V and J genes are TRBV15 and TRBJ2-7; 7 bases agree with TRBD1. The CDR3 totals 15 residues. Trimming removed 2 bases from V and 5 bases from J; junction bases left unmatched: 9. CDR1 and CDR2 from the germline V gene are LNHNV and YYDKDF (reference sequence). CDR3 residues: CATSRLPGQQNEQYF. CDR3 nucleotide sequence: TGTGCCACCAGCAGACTTCCGGGACAGCAGAACGAGCAGTACTTC.

The V call is TRBV6-2 or TRBV6-3, the J call TRBJ2-1, with 8 nucleotides matching TRBD2. Trimming took 2 bases from V and 7 from J; bases not matched to a gene: 10. Germline CDR1 is MNHEY and CDR2 is SVGEGT. The CDR3 is 16 amino acids. CDR3 bases: TGTGCCAGCAGTTACACGGGGGGGCGTGTCTATAATGAGCAGTTCTTC. Protein product: CASSYTGGRVYNEQFF.

The V and J genes are TRBV6-5 and TRBJ1-2; a weak D match, TRBD1 (6 bases). The CDR3 has 14 amino acids. Germline CDR1 is MNHEY and CDR2 is SVGAGI. V was trimmed by 5 bases and J by 6 bases, leaving 16 bases between them. DNA for the CDR3: TGTGCCAGCAGTCCCCCCCAGGGGCGGGATGGCTACACCTTC. Translated, it gives CASSPPQGRDGYTF.

The chain is built from TRBV5-1 and TRBJ2-3, with TRBD1 identical over 8 bases. Germline assignment: CDR1 SGHRS and CDR2 YFSETQ. V dropped 4 bases and J dropped 2; count of bases not matched to a gene: 3. The CDR3 is 14 residues long. Written as DNA, the CDR3 is TGCGCCAGCAGCGACCAGGGGGCCACAGATACGCAGTATTTT. Protein: CASSDQGATDTQYF.

This clone was picked up one time. The gene calls are TRBV6-6 and TRBJ1-5; TRBD1 agrees at 7 bases. The CDR3 loop spans 12 amino acids. V dropped 8 bases and J dropped 3; count of bases not matched to a gene: 1. Germline CDR1 MNHNY, CDR2 SVGAGI (reference sequence). This CDR3 is CASGQDNQPQHF. The CDR3 bases are TGTGCCAGCGGACAGGACAATCAGCCCCAGCATTTT.

The chain joins TRBV5-4 to TRBJ1-2; a possible D gene is TRBD1 (5 bases). The CDR3 contains 15 residues. V was pared by 0 bases and J by 8 bases, with 17 bases between. The germline CDR1 and CDR2 sequences are SGHNT and YYREEE (reference sequence). Written as DNA, the CDR3 is TGTGCCAGCAGCTTGGGAGTGGGGCAGGAGCTGGGCTACACCTTC. Translation gives CASSLGVGQELGYTF.

J is TRBJ2-5 and V is TRBV9; 9 bases are shared with TRBD2. V was clipped by 0 bases and J by 3 bases; unmatched bases: 3. Germline V lookup: CDR1 SGDLS, CDR2 YYNGEE. The CDR3 runs to 15 residues. Written as DNA, the CDR3 is TGTGCCAGCAGCGTAGGGGTAGCGGGGGAAGAGACCCAGTACTTC. It encodes CASSVGVAGEETQYF. The full variable domain, its missing parts supplied by reference TRBV9 and TRBJ2-5, is DSGVTQTPKHLITATGQRVTLRCSPRSGDLSVYWYQQSLDQGLQFLIQYYNGEERAKGNILERFSAQQFPDLHSELNLSSLELGDSALYFCASSVGVAGEETQYFGPGTRLLVL.

The CDR3 nucleotides are TGTGCCATCAGTGACCAGGGTATTGATGGCTACACCTTC. It specifies CAISDQGIDGYTF. V usage is TRBV10-3 and J usage is TRBJ1-2, with D perhaps TRBD1 (5 bases). In germline, CDR1 is ENHRY, CDR2 SYGVKD. Trimming shortened V by 3 bases and J by 6 bases, and 11 bases separated the two germline ends. This CDR3 comprises 13 residues.

The chain's CDR3 is CACGPFSGNTIYF. Here the CDR3 DNA reads TGTGCCTGCGGACCGTTCTCTGGAAACACCATATATTTT. The genes are TRBV30 and TRBJ1-3; D ambiguous. The CDR3 has 13 residues. V was cut by 6 bases and J by 0 bases, with 9 bases left in between. Looked up from germline, CDR1 is GTSNPN and CDR2 is SVGIG (reference sequence).

This clone was seen ten or more times. V usage is TRBV30 and J usage is TRBJ1-5; TRBD1 aligns across 7 bases. Germline V gene data show CDR1 as GTSNPN and CDR2 as SVGIG (reference sequence). The CDR3 runs 13 residues. The V and J ends lost 3 bases and 7 bases, in that order; junction bases with no gene match: 6. The CDR3 region is CAWSPTGWQPQHF. The CDR3 bases are TGTGCCTGGAGCCCGACAGGGTGGCAGCCCCAGCATTTT.

V and J are TRBV4-1 and TRBJ2-7; D uncertain. Deletions cut 1 base from V and 3 bases from J, with 7 bases between. There are 13 residues in the CDR3. Looked up from germline, CDR1 is MGHRA and CDR2 is YSYEKL. The CDR3 reads CASSQAQFYEQYF. The CDR3, as DNA: TGCGCCAGCAGCCAAGCACAGTTCTACGAGCAGTACTTC.

The rearrangement links TRBV25-1 to TRBJ2-5; D ambiguous. Trimming removed 1 base at V and 5 bases at J, with 11 bases between. The germline V gene has CDR1 MGHDK and CDR2 SYGVNS. The CDR3 is 14 amino acids. The CDR3 reads CASSELIGFETQYF. In DNA, the CDR3 is TGTGCCAGCAGTGAATTAATTGGCTTCGAGACCCAGTACTTC. Full variable domain (missing parts from reference TRBV25-1 and TRBJ2-5): EADIYQTPRYLVIGTGKKITLECSQTMGHDKMYWYQQDPGMELHLIHYSYGVNSTEKGDLSSESTVSRIRTEHFPLTLESARPSHTSQYLCASSELIGFETQYFGPGTRLLVL.

CDR3 nucleotide sequence: TGTGCCAGCTCACTCCGGGCACAGGGAGGGGAGGAAGGGACTGAAGCTTTCTTT. This encodes CASSLRAQGGEEGTEAFF. V is TRBV18 and J is TRBJ1-1, with D possibly matching TRBD1 (6 bases). V was shortened by 4 bases and J by 5 bases, with 26 bases between the two germline ends. In germline, CDR1 is KGHSH, CDR2 LQKENI. The CDR3 is 18 residues long.

This clone turned up a few times. The V and J genes are TRBV5-1 and TRBJ2-7, with 9 bases identical to TRBD1. This CDR3 comprises 13 residues. The J segment lost 3 bases and the V segment lost 4 bases, leaving 2 bases of the junction unmatched. Germline values: CDR1 SGHRS, CDR2 YFSETQ. CDR3 nucleotide sequence: TGCGCCAGCAGCACGGGACAGGGCTACGAGCAGTACTTC. As protein: CASSTGQGYEQYF. The full variable domain, in which reference TRBV5-1 and TRBJ2-7 provide the parts outside the CDR3, is KAGVTQTPRYLIKTRGQQVTLSCSPISGHRSVSWYQQTPGQGLQFLFEYFSETQRNKGNFPGRFSGRQFSNSRSEMNVSTLELGDSALYLCASSTGQGYEQYFGPGTRLTVT.

This chain links TRBV27 with TRBJ2-6; TRBD1 might be the D (6 bases). Germline V gene sequence: CDR1 MNHEY, CDR2 SMNVEV (reference sequence). Trimming cost V 3 bases and J 1 base, with 13 bases left between them. The CDR3 is 17 amino acids. CDR3 amino acids: CASSLARGWSGANVLTF. The CDR3 DNA reads TGTGCCAGCAGTTTGGCCAGGGGTTGGTCTGGGGCCAACGTCCTGACTTTC.